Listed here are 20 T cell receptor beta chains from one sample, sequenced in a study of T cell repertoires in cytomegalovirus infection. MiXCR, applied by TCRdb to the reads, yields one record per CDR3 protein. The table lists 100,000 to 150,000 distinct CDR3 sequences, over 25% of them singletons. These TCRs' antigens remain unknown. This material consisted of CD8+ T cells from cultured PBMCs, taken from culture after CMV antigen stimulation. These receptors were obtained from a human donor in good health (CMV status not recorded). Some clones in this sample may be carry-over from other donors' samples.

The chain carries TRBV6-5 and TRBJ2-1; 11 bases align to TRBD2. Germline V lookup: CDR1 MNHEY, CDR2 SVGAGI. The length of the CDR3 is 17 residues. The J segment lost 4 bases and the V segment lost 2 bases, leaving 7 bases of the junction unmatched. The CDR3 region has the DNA TGTGCCAGCAGTTACGCGGGACTAGCGGAGATATACAATGAGCAGTTCTTC. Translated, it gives CASSYAGLAEIYNEQFF.

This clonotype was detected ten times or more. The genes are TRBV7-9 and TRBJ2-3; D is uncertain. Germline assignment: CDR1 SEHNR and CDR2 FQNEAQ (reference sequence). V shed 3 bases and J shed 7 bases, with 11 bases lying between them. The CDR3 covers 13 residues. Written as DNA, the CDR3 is TGTGCCAGCAGCTTTGGATCCATCAATACGCAGTATTTT. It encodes CASSFGSINTQYF.

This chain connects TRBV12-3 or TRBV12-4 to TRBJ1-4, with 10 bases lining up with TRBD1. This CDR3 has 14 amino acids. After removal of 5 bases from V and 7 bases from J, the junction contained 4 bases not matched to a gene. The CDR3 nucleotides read TGTGCCAGCAGTCCCGGGACAGGGGTTGAAAAACTGTTTTTT. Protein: CASSPGTGVEKLFF.

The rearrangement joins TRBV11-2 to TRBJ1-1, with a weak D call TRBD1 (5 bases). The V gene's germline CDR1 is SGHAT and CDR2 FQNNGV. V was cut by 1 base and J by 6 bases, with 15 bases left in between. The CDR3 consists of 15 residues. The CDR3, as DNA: TGTGCCAGCAGCTTAGGGCAGGGTGAGAGGTCTGAAGCTTTCTTT. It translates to CASSLGQGERSEAFF.

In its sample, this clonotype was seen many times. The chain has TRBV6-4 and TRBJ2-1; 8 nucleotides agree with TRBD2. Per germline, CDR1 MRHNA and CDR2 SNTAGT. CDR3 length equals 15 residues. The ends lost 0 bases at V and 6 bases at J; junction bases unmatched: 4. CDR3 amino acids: CASSDSLSGGNEQFF. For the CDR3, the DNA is TGTGCCAGCAGTGACTCCCTGAGCGGGGGCAATGAGCAGTTCTTC.

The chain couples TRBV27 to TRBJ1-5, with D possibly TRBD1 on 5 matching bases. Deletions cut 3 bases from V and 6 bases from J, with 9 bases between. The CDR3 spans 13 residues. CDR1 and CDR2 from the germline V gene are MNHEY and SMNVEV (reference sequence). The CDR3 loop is CASSFWGGQPQHF. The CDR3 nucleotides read TGTGCCAGCAGTTTTTGGGGGGGTCAGCCCCAGCATTTT.

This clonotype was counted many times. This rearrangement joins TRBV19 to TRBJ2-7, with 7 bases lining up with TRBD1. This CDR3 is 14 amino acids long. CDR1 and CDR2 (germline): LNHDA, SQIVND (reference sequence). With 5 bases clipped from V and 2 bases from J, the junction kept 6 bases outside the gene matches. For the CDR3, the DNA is TGTGCCAGTAGTCGACAGGGTAAGCCCTACGAGCAGTACTTC. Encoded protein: CASSRQGKPYEQYF.

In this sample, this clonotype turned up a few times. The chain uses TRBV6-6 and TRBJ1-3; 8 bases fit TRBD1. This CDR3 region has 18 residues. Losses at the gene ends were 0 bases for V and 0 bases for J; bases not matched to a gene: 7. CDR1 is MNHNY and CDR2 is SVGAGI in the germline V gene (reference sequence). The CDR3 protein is CASSYSRDRSHSGNTIYF. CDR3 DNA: TGTGCCAGCAGTTACTCGAGGGACAGGAGCCACTCTGGAAACACCATATATTTT.

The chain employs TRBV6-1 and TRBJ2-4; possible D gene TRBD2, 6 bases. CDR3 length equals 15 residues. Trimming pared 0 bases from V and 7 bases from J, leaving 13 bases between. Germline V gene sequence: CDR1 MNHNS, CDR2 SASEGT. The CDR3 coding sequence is TGTGCCAGCAGTGAAGCCGGGGGACCTTGGAACATTCAGTACTTC. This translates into CASSEAGGPWNIQYF.

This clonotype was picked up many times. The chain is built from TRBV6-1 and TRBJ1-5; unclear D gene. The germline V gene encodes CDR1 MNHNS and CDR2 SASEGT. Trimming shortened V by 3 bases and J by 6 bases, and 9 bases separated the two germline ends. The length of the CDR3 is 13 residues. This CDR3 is CASSESPGQPQHF. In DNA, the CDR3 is TGTGCCAGCAGTGAGTCCCCAGGTCAGCCCCAGCATTTT.

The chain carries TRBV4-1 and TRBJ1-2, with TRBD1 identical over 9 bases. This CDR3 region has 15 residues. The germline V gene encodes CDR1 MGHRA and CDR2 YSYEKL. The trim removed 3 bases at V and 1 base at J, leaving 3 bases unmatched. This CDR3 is CASSQGQGDNYGYTF. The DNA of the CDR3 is TGCGCCAGCAGCCAGGGACAGGGAGATAACTATGGCTACACCTTC.

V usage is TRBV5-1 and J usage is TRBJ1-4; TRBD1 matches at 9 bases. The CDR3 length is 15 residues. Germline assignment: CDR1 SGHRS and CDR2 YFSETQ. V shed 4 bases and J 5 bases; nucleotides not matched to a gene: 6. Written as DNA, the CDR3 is TGCGCCAGCAGCCCGGAAACAGGGGGCAATGAAAAACTGTTTTTT. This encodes CASSPETGGNEKLFF.

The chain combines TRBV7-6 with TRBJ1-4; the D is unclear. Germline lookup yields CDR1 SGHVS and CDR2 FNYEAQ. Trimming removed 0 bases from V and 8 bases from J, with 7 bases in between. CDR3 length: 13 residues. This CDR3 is CASSLAPREKLFF. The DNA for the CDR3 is TGTGCCAGCAGCTTAGCGCCAAGGGAAAAACTGTTTTTT.

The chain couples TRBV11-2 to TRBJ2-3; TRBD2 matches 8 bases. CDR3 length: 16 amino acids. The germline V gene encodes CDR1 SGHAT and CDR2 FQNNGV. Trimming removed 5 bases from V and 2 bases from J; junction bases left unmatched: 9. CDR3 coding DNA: TGTGCCAGCAGCAACTTAGCGGGGCGACCCACAGATACGCAGTATTTT. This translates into CASSNLAGRPTDTQYF.

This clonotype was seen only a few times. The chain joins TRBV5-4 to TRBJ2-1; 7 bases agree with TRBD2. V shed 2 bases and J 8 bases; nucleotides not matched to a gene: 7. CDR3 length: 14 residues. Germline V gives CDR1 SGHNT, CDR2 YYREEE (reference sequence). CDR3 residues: CASSLAGRSHEQFF. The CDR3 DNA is TGTGCCAGCAGCTTAGCGGGGCGGTCCCATGAGCAGTTCTTC.

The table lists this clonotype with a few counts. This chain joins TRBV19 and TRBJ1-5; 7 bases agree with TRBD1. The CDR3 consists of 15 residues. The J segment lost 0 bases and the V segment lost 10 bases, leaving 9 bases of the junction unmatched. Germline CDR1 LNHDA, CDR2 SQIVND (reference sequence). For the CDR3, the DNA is TGTGCCAATAGAAGGGACAGCGATAGCAATCAGCCCCAGCATTTT. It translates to CANRRDSDSNQPQHF.

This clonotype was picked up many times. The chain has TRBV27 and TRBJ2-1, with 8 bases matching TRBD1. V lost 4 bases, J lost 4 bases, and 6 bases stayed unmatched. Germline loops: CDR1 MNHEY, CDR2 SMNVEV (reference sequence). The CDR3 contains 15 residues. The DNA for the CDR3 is TGTGCCAGCAGTTCACCGGGACAGGCATACAATGAGCAGTTCTTC. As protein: CASSSPGQAYNEQFF.

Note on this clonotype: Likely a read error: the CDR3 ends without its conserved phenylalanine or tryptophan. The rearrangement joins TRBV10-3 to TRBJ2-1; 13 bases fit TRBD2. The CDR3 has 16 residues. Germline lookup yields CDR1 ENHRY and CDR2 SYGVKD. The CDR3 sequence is CAIRPTSGGAYDEQFS. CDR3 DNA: TGTGCCATCAGACCAACTAGCGGGGGGGCCTACGATGAGCAGTTCTCC.

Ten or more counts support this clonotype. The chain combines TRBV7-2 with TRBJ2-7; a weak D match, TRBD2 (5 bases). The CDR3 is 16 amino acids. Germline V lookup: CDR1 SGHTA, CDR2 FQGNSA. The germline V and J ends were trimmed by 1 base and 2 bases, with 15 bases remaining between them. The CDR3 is CASSLDQGLRTYEQYF. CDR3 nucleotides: TGTGCCAGCAGCTTAGACCAAGGACTTCGGACCTACGAGCAGTACTTC.

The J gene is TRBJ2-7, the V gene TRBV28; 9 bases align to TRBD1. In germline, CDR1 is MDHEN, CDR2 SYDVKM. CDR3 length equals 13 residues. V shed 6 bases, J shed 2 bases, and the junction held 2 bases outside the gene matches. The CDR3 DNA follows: TGTGCCAGCAGGACAGGGGGACCCTACGAGCAGTACTTC. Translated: CASRTGGPYEQYF.